This T cell receptor (beta chain) was obtained from a study of blood T cell repertoires in COVID-19 (dated by TCRdb to 2018 to 2021). Background on the whole study: The collaborator samples originated in the United States, Italy and Spain and spanned the acute and convalescent phases of COVID-19. A freely available public database, intended as a resource for researchers studying the immune response to SARS-CoV-2, is where the repertoires were released. The material from the prospective study consisted of cDNA or gDNA derived from T cells, B-cell-depleted T cells, or PBMCs. Samples were obtained from the ongoing ImmuneRACE study (first 160 participants) and from about 1,300 subjects provided by 6 global collaborators. The dataset comprised deeply sampled blood TCRbeta repertoires from subjects exposed to, actively infected with, or recovered from COVID-19. Where available, HLA class I and class II types were obtained from metadata supplied by the sample provider rather than from assay-based typing. The sample metadata nearly always contained a de-identified subject ID, COVID-19 status, age in years and sex.

V is clipped by 1 base and J by 4 bases, and the sequence between their germline boundaries is 4 bases long. CDR1 and CDR2 were assigned from the germline V gene (reference sequence) as LGHDT and YNNKEL. The cysteine opens and the phenylalanine closes a CDR3 of 12 amino acids. Only the CDR3 region is kept as DNA, spanning 36 bases read in frame from base 1. Collaborating institutions collected whole blood in K2EDTA tubes following their own protocols. Collaborator samples were shipped for TCRbeta analysis as frozen whole blood, isolated PBMCs, or DNA extracted from either sample type. The immunoSEQ Assay, a bias-controlled multiplex PCR, was used to amplify TCRbeta CDR3 regions from genomic DNA. Per the authors' processing: The number of nucleated cells in each sample was estimated by amplification of reference gene primers within the assay. Sequence reads were collapsed and filtered to measure the absolute abundance of every unique TCRbeta CDR3 rearrangement. For each sample, productive Simpson clonality was calculated by taking the square root of Simpson's diversity index across productive rearrangements. Here the immuneACCESS table is served through TCRdb, limited to in-frame sequences with V and J called. Missing clones are a known gap in these copies; in checked studies unresolved V genes cover under half, and the rest lacks a known reason. Clone size and V and J calls were adopted from that table, with D and trimming inferred from the DNA. The sample table holds about 240,000 clones, of which about 90% were seen once. The ten largest account for roughly 5.8% of the sample.

What the work shows at the level of the full study, not this receptor alone: Clinical and demographic metadata were provided uncurated, with the amount varying by source and participant.

A word on this clone: The antigen it recognizes is unknown. No quality values exist for individual bases; no much larger clone is one base distant.

Sequences were obtained from peripheral blood. The chain was built from TRBV3-1 (or the pseudogene TRBV3-2) and TRBJ1-1, with the D gene too uncertain to name. The TCR comes from a man in his 60s with acute or convalescent COVID-19. The base sequence is TGTGCCAGCAGCCAAGTGGCCACTGAAGCTTTCTTT. Its coded protein is CASSQVATEAFF.